These 2 T cell receptor beta chains originate from one sample sequenced in a study of OX40 agonist ivuxolimab in advanced cancers. Using immunoSEQ multiplex PCR, the repertoire was profiled, and TCRdb retains in-frame clones only, with some absent. The sample yields approximately 92,000 clones, about 84% seen once. The specimen was CD4+ or CD8+ T cells sorted from blood, collected in a trial of the OX40 agonist ivuxolimab. The receptor set was obtained from an adult with an advanced solid tumor such as melanoma, head and neck, liver or kidney cancer.

The gene calls are TRBV25-1 and TRBJ1-1, with TRBD1 as a possible D gene (5 bases). This CDR3 is 15 amino acids long. Germline lookup yields CDR1 MGHDK and CDR2 SYGVNS. V lost 3 bases, J lost 3 bases, and 14 bases lay in between. CDR3 residues: CASSDPSPGDTEAFF. In DNA, the CDR3 is TGTGCCAGCAGTGACCCCTCCCCGGGGGACACTGAAGCTTTCTTT.

The count of this clone is one. The chain links TRBV5-8 to TRBJ2-7; tentatively, D is TRBD1 (6 bases). This CDR3 has 14 residues. V shed 0 bases and J shed 3 bases, with 10 bases lying between them. CDR1 is SGHTS, CDR2 YDEGEE, per germline. This CDR3 reads CASSLGGHFYEQYF. The CDR3 nucleotides read TGTGCCAGCAGCTTGGGGGGACATTTCTACGAGCAGTACTTC.